The 28 T cell receptor beta chains below come from one sample, sequenced in a study of spatial heterogeneity in lung cancer. Via MiXCR, TCRdb re-called the 5' RACE reads, giving one row per CDR3 protein. This sample carries about 23,000 distinct CDR3 sequences, around 4.7% of them seen once, and the ten largest clones take 4.5% to 6.5%. Time point here: sample taken at primary tumor resection. The specimen was PBMCs, collected at surgery. The receptors come from a male donor with early-stage non-small cell lung cancer.

This clonotype came up many times. The V gene is TRBV15, the J gene TRBJ1-1; D gene unclear. The CDR3 is 15 residues long. The V end lost 0 bases, the J end lost 1 base, and 9 bases lay between the germline ends. CDR1 is LNHNV and CDR2 is YYDKDF in the germline V gene (reference sequence). CDR3 protein: CATSRDLVGNTEAFF. In nucleotides, the CDR3 is TGTGCCACCAGCAGAGATCTCGTGGGGAACACTGAAGCTTTCTTT.

This clonotype was observed a handful of times. This chain connects TRBV5-6 to TRBJ2-3; D is possibly TRBD2 (6 bases). Germline V gene data show CDR1 as SGHDT and CDR2 as YYEEEE. The V end was cut by 2 bases, the J end by 1 base, with 11 bases between. The CDR3 length is 15 residues. Here the CDR3 DNA reads TGTGCCAGCAGCTTACGGGACTCACGCACAGATACGCAGTATTTT. Protein sequence: CASSLRDSRTDTQYF.

This clonotype showed up many times. The genes are TRBV20-1 and TRBJ2-7; 13 positions match TRBD2. This CDR3 is 17 amino acids long. V was clipped by 5 bases and J by 5 bases; unmatched bases: 15. The germline V gene has CDR1 DFQATT and CDR2 SNEGSKA (reference sequence). The CDR3 region is CSAPRDRTSGSLDEQYF. CDR3 coding DNA: TGCAGTGCTCCCAGAGACCGGACTAGCGGGAGTCTCGACGAGCAGTACTTC.

This clonotype was seen a handful of times. The J gene is TRBJ2-1, the V gene TRBV6-1, with TRBD2 matching 8 bases. Trimming cost V 8 bases and J 0 bases; bases outside gene matches: 9. Germline V gene sequence: CDR1 MNHNS, CDR2 SASEGT. The CDR3 is 16 amino acids. CDR3 amino acids: CASRVAGTSSYNEQFF. The CDR3 coding sequence is TGTGCCAGCCGAGTAGCGGGGACCAGCTCCTACAATGAGCAGTTCTTC.

On this clonotype: This CDR3 is missing its conserved last phenylalanine or tryptophan, likely due to a read error. The V gene is TRBV7-3, the J gene TRBJ2-1; D remains ambiguous. V lost 0 bases and J lost 3, with 6 bases in between. The CDR3 is 14 amino acids. Germline V CDR1 and CDR2: SGHTA, FQGTGA. Written as DNA, the CDR3 is TGTGCCAGCAGCTTAACGGCCGGCTACAATGAGCAGTTCTCC. It specifies CASSLTAGYNEQFS.

The sample holds many counts of this clonotype. This chain uses TRBV7-6 with TRBJ2-5, with D possibly being TRBD1 (6 bases). V lost 1 base and J lost 5, with 11 bases in between. This CDR3 has 14 amino acids. Germline V lookup: CDR1 SGHVS, CDR2 FNYEAQ. CDR3 protein: CASSLGAGVETQYF. In DNA form, the CDR3 reads TGTGCCAGCAGCTTAGGGGCAGGGGTTGAGACCCAGTACTTC.

There are many counts of this clonotype. CDR3 sequence: CASSSGGAGQPQHF. In nucleotides, the CDR3 is TGTGCCAGCAGTTCAGGGGGCGCAGGACAGCCCCAGCATTTT. V is TRBV28 and J is TRBJ1-5, with TRBD1 identical over 8 bases. The germline V gene has CDR1 MDHEN and CDR2 SYDVKM. The CDR3 has 14 residues. Germline trimming cut 4 bases from V and 7 bases from J; bases unmatched to any gene: 6.

Turning to this clonotype: A much larger clone is a single base away; this may be a read error. The genes are TRBV7-6 and TRBJ2-7; perhaps TRBD1 as D (5 bases). This CDR3 comprises 15 residues. Germline V gene sequence: CDR1 SGHVS, CDR2 FNYEAQ. V was clipped by 1 base and J by 7 bases, with 17 bases between them. CDR3 amino acids: CASSLVSGPPSEQYF. As DNA, the CDR3 is TGTGCCAGCAGCTTAGTTTCAGGGCCCCCGAGTGAGCAGTACTTC.

In its sample, this clonotype was seen many times. This chain uses TRBV12-3 or TRBV12-4 with TRBJ2-1, with TRBD2 matching 9 bases. The CDR3 consists of 16 residues. Trimming took 4 bases from V and 8 from J; bases not matched to a gene: 12. The CDR3 is CASSSSTSGKVDEQFF. CDR3 in DNA: TGTGCCAGCAGTTCCTCGACTAGCGGCAAAGTGGATGAGCAGTTCTTC.

This clonotype has a count of ten or more. The chain carries TRBV12-3 or TRBV12-4 and TRBJ2-2; tentatively, D is TRBD2 (6 bases). The CDR3 is made up of 16 amino acids. V lost 5 bases and J lost 1, with 14 bases in between. CDR3 bases: TGTGCCAGCAGTAAACTAAGGGGAGGGAACACCGGGGAGCTGTTTTTT. Protein: CASSKLRGGNTGELFF.

The chain couples TRBV5-4 to TRBJ1-6; D possibly corresponds to TRBD1 (6 bases). Trimming left V 4 bases short and J 7 bases short, with 15 bases between. This CDR3 is built from 15 residues. Germline CDR1 and CDR2: SGHNT and YYREEE (reference sequence). The DNA of the CDR3 is TGTGCCAGCAGCGCTACAGGGCCTGGGAATTCACCCCTCCACTTT. It codes for CASSATGPGNSPLHF.

This clonotype was seen repeatedly, ten times or more. This chain links TRBV6-6 with TRBJ2-3; 7 positions agree with TRBD2. The CDR3 sequence is 18 residues long. The trim removed 4 bases at V and 2 bases at J, leaving 15 bases unmatched. Per the germline V gene, CDR1 is MNHNY and CDR2 is SVGAGI (reference sequence). The CDR3 DNA sequence: TGTGCCAGCAGTTCCGCCATAGCCCCAGCGGGATTCACAGATACGCAGTATTTT. It specifies CASSSAIAPAGFTDTQYF.

Many counts were recorded for this clonotype. The chain has TRBV4-1 and TRBJ2-3; D is ambiguous. The V end lost 0 bases, the J end lost 5 bases, and 9 bases lay between the germline ends. Germline V gives CDR1 MGHRA, CDR2 YSYEKL. The CDR3 length is 14 residues. Here the CDR3 reads CASSQDILGDTQYF. In DNA, the CDR3 is TGCGCCAGCAGCCAAGATATCTTAGGAGATACGCAGTATTTT.

In this sample, this clonotype turned up a few times. V is TRBV19 and J is TRBJ2-7, with D tentatively TRBD1 or TRBD2 (6 bases each). The CDR3 spans 14 residues. Trimming cost V 7 bases and J 5 bases, with 18 bases left between them. CDR1 is LNHDA and CDR2 is SQIVND in the germline V gene (reference sequence). CDR3 in DNA: TGTGCCAGTAAGGGGGACTCCCAGGCCAACGAGCAGTACTTC. Protein: CASKGDSQANEQYF.

In its sample, this clonotype was seen many times. This chain uses TRBV9 with TRBJ2-5, with TRBD2 identical over 11 bases. After removal of 4 bases from V and 2 bases from J, the junction contained 13 bases not matched to a gene. The length of the CDR3 is 18 residues. Germline assignment: CDR1 SGDLS and CDR2 YYNGEE. In DNA form, the CDR3 reads TGTGCCAGCAGCACGACTGCGGCTAGCGGGGGGCCACAAGAGACCCAGTACTTC. It is translated as CASSTTAASGGPQETQYF.

A few counts support this clonotype. This chain links TRBV28 with TRBJ2-6; TRBD2 matches at 9 bases. Germline loops: CDR1 MDHEN, CDR2 SYDVKM. The V gene end was trimmed by 5 bases and the J gene end by 4 bases; junction bases not matched to a gene: 6. This CDR3 is built from 16 residues. The CDR3 region has the DNA TGTGCCAGCAGTCCGGGACTAGCACGCGGGGCCAACGTCCTGACTTTC. It specifies CASSPGLARGANVLTF.

Many counts were recorded for this clonotype. The chain is built from TRBV7-9 and TRBJ2-4; D perhaps matches TRBD1 (6 bases). The CDR3 is made up of 13 amino acids. V was shortened by 11 bases and J by 8 bases, with 19 bases between the two germline ends. Germline V gives CDR1 SEHNR, CDR2 FQNEAQ (reference sequence). The CDR3 region is CAVPLGAGDIQYF. The DNA for the CDR3 is TGTGCCGTCCCTCTGGGGGCAGGTGACATTCAGTACTTC.

This clonotype showed up just a few times. The J gene is TRBJ2-3, the V gene TRBV12-3 or TRBV12-4, with unresolved D. The CDR3 length is 13 residues. Between the trimmed V and J ends, which lost 5 bases and 8 bases, there was a span of 14 bases. The CDR3: CASSATPGPTQYF. DNA of the CDR3: TGTGCCAGCAGTGCCACCCCGGGTCCTACGCAGTATTTT.

This clonotype has more than one count but fewer than ten. The chain carries TRBV20-1 and TRBJ2-7; D is possibly TRBD1 (6 bases). The CDR3 has 14 residues. Trimming pared 1 base from V and 5 bases from J, leaving 15 bases between. Per germline, CDR1 DFQATT and CDR2 SNEGSKA (reference sequence). CDR3 loop: CSARGPRSGDEQYF. The CDR3 DNA follows: TGCAGTGCTAGAGGCCCCCGTTCAGGGGACGAGCAGTACTTC.

In this sample, this clonotype is medium-sized. The V and J genes are TRBV11-2 and TRBJ2-5; D is unresolved. This CDR3 spans 14 amino acids. Germline CDR1 is SGHAT and CDR2 is FQNNGV. With 5 bases removed from V and 9 bases from J, the gap between germline ends came to 19 bases. CDR3 region: CASSSRALLAAQYF. The CDR3, as DNA: TGTGCCAGCAGCAGCAGAGCCCTGTTGGCGGCCCAGTACTTC.

As regards this clonotype: This may be a read error, as it is one base from a much larger clone. This chain uses TRBV11-2 with TRBJ2-2; 7 bases line up with TRBD2. CDR1 is SGHAT and CDR2 is FQNNGV in the germline V gene. V lost 5 bases, J lost 13 bases, and 10 bases stayed unmatched. CDR3 length: 13 residues. This chain's CDR3 is CASSPWRAGRLFF. The CDR3 DNA sequence: TGTGCCAGCAGCCCCTGGAGAGCGGGGAGGCTGTTTTTT. Full variable domain (remainder filled in from reference TRBV11-2 and TRBJ2-2): EAGVAQSPRYKIIEKRQSVAFWCNPISGHATLYWYQQILGQGPKLLIQFQNNGVVDDSQLPKDRFSAERLKGVDSTLKIQPAKLEDSAVYLCASSPWRAGRLFFGEGSRLTVL.

The chain joins TRBV12-3 or TRBV12-4 to TRBJ2-1; D ambiguous. The CDR3 loop spans 16 amino acids. Between the trimmed V and J ends, which lost 6 bases and 6 bases, there was a span of 21 bases. CDR3 sequence: CASSRSDIITPNEQFF. CDR3 bases: TGTGCCAGCAGCCGATCCGACATCATAACACCCAATGAGCAGTTCTTC.

In this sample, this clonotype turned up many times. The chain employs TRBV5-1 and TRBJ2-1, with TRBD2 as a possible D gene (6 bases). CDR1 is SGHRS and CDR2 is YFSETQ in the germline V gene. This CDR3 is 14 amino acids long. Trimming left V 4 bases short and J 8 bases short, with 16 bases between. The CDR3 here is CASSLHRGKDEQFF. DNA for the CDR3: TGCGCCAGCAGCCTTCACCGGGGGAAGGATGAGCAGTTCTTC.

This clonotype was found many times. The J gene is TRBJ1-6, the V gene TRBV27, with TRBD1 matching 7 bases. The CDR3 contains 13 residues. V was clipped by 3 bases and J by 12 bases; unmatched bases: 5. Per the germline V gene, CDR1 is MNHEY and CDR2 is SMNVEV (reference sequence). CDR3 DNA sequence: TGTGCCAGCAGTTTTCGCGACAGGGAACCCCTCCACTTT. Its protein product is CASSFRDREPLHF.

This clonotype was counted ten times or more. J is TRBJ2-7 and V is TRBV9, with a weak D call TRBD2 (5 bases). V shed 7 bases and J shed 5 bases, with 13 bases lying between them. Germline lookup yields CDR1 SGDLS and CDR2 YYNGEE. This CDR3 contains 12 residues. CDR3 loop: CASSEGEDEQYF. CDR3 sequence (DNA): TGTGCCAGCTCCGAGGGTGAGGACGAGCAGTACTTC.

This clonotype was counted ten times or more. The chain joins TRBV6-5 to TRBJ1-1, with D unresolved. Germline V CDR1 and CDR2: MNHEY, SVGAGI. This CDR3 has 13 amino acids. V lost 0 bases to trimming and J lost 3 bases, with 5 bases between them. The CDR3 DNA follows: TGTGCCAGCAGTTACTCGGAGGACACTGAAGCTTTCTTT. This gives the protein CASSYSEDTEAFF.

Many counts were recorded for this clonotype. The V and J genes are TRBV6-5 and TRBJ2-7; 8 nucleotides agree with TRBD1. After removal of 6 bases from V and 2 bases from J, the junction contained 6 bases not matched to a gene. CDR1 is MNHEY, CDR2 SVGAGI, per germline. The CDR3 spans 14 residues. CDR3 nucleotide sequence: TGTGCCAGCAGCCGGGACAGGCCCCCCTACGAGCAGTACTTC. Its protein product is CASSRDRPPYEQYF.

This clonotype appeared many times. The chain uses TRBV5-1 and TRBJ1-1; TRBD1 agrees at 7 bases. The length of the CDR3 is 14 residues. Germline V gene data show CDR1 as SGHRS and CDR2 as YFSETQ. The junction had 5 bases not matched to a gene; V was cut back by 5 bases and J by 1 base. The chain's CDR3 is CASRIAGGNTEAFF. Here the CDR3 DNA reads TGCGCCAGCAGAATAGCAGGGGGGAACACTGAAGCTTTCTTT.